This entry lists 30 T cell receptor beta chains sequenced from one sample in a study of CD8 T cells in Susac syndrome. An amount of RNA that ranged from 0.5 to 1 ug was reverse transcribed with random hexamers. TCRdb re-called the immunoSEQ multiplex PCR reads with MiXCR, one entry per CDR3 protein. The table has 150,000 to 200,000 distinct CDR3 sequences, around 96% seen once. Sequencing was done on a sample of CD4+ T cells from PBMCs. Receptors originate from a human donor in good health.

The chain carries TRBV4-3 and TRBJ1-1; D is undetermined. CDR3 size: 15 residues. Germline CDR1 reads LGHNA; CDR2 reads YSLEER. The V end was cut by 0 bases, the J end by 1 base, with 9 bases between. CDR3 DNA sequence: TGCGCCAGCAGCCAAGAGGTCGCGGGGAACACTGAAGCTTTCTTT. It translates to CASSQEVAGNTEAFF.

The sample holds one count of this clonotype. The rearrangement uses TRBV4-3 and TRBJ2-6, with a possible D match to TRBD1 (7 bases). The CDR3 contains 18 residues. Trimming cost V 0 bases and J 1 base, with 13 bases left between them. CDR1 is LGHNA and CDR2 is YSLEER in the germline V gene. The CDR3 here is CASSQDGRGASGANVLTF. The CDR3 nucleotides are TGCGCCAGCAGCCAAGACGGCAGGGGGGCATCTGGGGCCAACGTCCTGACTTTC.

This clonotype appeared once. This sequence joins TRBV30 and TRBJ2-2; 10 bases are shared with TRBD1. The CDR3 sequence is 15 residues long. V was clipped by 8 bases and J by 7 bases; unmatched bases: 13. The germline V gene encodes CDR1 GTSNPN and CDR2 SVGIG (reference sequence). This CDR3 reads CAERSGTGAVGELFF. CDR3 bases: TGTGCCGAACGGTCCGGGACAGGGGCTGTCGGGGAGCTGTTTTTT.

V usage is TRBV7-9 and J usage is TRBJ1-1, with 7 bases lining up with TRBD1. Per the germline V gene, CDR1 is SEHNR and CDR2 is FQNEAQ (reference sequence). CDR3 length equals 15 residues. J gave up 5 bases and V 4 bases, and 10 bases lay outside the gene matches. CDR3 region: CASSSRAGGGTEAFF. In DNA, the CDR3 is TGTGCCAGCAGCTCAAGGGCAGGGGGAGGAACTGAAGCTTTCTTT.

In DNA, the CDR3 is TGCAGCTCTGGGGCGGTAGATACGCAGTATTTT. This encodes CSSGAVDTQYF. The chain employs TRBV29-1 and TRBJ2-3; D perhaps matches TRBD1 (5 bases). The CDR3 loop spans 11 amino acids. With 8 bases removed from V and 5 bases from J, the gap between germline ends came to 11 bases. Germline CDR1 and CDR2: SQVTM and ANQGSEA.

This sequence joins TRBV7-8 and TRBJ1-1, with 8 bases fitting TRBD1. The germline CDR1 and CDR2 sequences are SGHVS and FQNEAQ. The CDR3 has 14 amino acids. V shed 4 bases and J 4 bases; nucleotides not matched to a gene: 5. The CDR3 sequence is CASSYVTGGTEAFF. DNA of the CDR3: TGTGCCAGCAGCTATGTCACAGGGGGCACTGAAGCTTTCTTT.

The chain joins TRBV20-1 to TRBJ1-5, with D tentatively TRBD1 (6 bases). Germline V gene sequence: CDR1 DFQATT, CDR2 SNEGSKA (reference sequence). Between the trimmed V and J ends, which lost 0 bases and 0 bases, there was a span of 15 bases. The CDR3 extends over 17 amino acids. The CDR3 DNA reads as TGCAGTGCTAGAGATTCGCAGGGGTTGTATAGCAATCAGCCCCAGCATTTT. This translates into CSARDSQGLYSNQPQHF.

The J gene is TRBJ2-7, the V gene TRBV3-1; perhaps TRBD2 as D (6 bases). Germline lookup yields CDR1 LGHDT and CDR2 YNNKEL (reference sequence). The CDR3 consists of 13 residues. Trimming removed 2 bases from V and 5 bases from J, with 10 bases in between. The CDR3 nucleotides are TGTGCCAGCAGCCAACAGGGAGGTCACGAGCAGTACTTC. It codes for CASSQQGGHEQYF.

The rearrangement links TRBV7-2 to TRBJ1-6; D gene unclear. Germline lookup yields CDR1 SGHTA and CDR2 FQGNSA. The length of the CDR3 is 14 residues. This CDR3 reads CACGISSYNSPLHF. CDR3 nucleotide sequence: TGTGCGTGCGGGATCAGCTCCTATAATTCACCCCTCCACTTT.

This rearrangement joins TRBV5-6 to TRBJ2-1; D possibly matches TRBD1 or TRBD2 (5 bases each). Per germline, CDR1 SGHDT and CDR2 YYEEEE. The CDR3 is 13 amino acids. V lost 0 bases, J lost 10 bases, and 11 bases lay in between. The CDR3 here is CASSLGGSGEQFF. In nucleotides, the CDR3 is TGTGCCAGCAGCTTGGGGGGGTCAGGCGAGCAGTTCTTC. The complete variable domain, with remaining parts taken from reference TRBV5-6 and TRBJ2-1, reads DAGVTQSPTHLIKTRGQQVTLRCSPKSGHDTVSWYQQALGQGPQFIFQYYEEEERQRGNFPDRFSGHQFPNYSSELNVNALLLGDSALYLCASSLGGSGEQFFGPGTRLTVL.

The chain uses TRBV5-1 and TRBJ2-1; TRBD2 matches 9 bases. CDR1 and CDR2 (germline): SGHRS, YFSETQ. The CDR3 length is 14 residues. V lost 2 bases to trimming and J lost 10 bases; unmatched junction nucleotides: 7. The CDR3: CASSFWSSGGEQFF. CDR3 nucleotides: TGCGCCAGCAGCTTCTGGAGTAGCGGGGGAGAGCAGTTCTTC.

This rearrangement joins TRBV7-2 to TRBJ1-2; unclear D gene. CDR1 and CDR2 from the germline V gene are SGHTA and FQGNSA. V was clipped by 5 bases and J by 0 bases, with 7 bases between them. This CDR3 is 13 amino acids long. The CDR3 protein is CASSRGANYGYTF. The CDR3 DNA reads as TGTGCCAGCAGCCGCGGAGCTAACTATGGCTACACCTTC. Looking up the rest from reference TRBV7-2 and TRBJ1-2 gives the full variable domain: GAGVSQSPSNKVTEKGKDVELRCDPISGHTALYWYRQSLGQGLEFLIYFQGNSAPDKSGLPSDRFSAERTGGSVSTLTIQRTQQEDSAVYLCASSRGANYGYTFGSGTRLTVV.

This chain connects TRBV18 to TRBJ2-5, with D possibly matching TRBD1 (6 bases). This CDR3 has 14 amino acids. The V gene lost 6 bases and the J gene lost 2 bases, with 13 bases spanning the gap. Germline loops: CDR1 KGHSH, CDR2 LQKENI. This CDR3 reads CASSPDRRQETQYF. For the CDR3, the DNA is TGTGCCAGCTCCCCCGACAGGCGACAAGAGACCCAGTACTTC.

CDR3 region: CASSKGTSGGHNEQFF. Written as DNA, the CDR3 is TGTGCCAGCAGCAAGGGGACTAGCGGGGGCCACAATGAGCAGTTCTTC. The chain links TRBV5-4 to TRBJ2-1; 14 bases match TRBD2. The CDR3 is 16 amino acids. The V gene's germline CDR1 is SGHNT and CDR2 YYREEE (reference sequence). V shed 4 bases and J 5 bases; nucleotides not matched to a gene: 5.

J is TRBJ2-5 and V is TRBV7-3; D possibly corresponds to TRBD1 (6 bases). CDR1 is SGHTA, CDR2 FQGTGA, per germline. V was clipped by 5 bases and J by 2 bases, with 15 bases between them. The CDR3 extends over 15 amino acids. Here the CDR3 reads CASSLHPGQQETQYF. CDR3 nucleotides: TGTGCCAGCAGCCTCCACCCAGGACAGCAAGAGACCCAGTACTTC. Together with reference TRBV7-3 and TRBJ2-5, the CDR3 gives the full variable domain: GAGVSQTPSNKVTEKGKYVELRCDPISGHTALYWYRQSLGQGPEFLIYFQGTGAADDSGLPNDRFFAVRPEGSVSTLKIQRTERGDSAVYLCASSLHPGQQETQYFGPGTRLLVL.

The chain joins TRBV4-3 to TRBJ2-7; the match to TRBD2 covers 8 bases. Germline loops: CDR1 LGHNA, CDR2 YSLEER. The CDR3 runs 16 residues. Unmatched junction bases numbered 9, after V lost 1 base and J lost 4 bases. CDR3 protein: CASSQGISGEPYEQYF. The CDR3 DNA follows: TGCGCCAGCAGCCAAGGGATTAGCGGGGAACCATACGAGCAGTACTTC.

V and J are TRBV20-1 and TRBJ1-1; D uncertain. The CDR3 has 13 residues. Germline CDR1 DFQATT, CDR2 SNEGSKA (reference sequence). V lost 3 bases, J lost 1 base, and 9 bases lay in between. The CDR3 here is CSASATANTEAFF. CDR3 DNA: TGCAGTGCTAGTGCAACAGCGAACACTGAAGCTTTCTTT.

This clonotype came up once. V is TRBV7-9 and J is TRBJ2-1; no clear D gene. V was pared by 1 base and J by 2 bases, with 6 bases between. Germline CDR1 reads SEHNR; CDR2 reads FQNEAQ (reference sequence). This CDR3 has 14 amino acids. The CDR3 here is CASSLDGPYNEQFF. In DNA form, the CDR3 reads TGTGCCAGCAGCTTAGACGGGCCCTACAATGAGCAGTTCTTC.

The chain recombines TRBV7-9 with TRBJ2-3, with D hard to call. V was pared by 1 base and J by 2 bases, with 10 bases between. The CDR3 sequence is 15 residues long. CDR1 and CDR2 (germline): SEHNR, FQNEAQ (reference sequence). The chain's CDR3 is CASSLDQISTDTQYF. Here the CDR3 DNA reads TGTGCCAGCAGCTTAGATCAGATTTCCACAGATACGCAGTATTTT.

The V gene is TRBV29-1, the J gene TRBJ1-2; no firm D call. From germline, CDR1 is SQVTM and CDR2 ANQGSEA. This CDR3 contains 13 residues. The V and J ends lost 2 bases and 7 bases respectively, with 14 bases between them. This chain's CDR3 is CSVENAGIAGYTF. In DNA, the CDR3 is TGCAGCGTTGAAAACGCAGGAATTGCTGGCTACACCTTC.

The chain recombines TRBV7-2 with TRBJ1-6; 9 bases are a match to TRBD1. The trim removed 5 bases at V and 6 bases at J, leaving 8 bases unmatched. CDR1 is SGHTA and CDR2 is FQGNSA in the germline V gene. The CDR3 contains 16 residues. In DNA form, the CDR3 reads TGTGCCAGCAGCACTTACCCGGGACAGGGTAATTCACCCCTCCACTTT. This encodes CASSTYPGQGNSPLHF.

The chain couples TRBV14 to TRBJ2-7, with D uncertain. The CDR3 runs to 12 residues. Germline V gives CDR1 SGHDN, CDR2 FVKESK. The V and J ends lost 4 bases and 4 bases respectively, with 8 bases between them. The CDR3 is CASSRARYEQYF. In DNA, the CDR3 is TGTGCCAGCAGCCGGGCGCGTTACGAGCAGTACTTC.

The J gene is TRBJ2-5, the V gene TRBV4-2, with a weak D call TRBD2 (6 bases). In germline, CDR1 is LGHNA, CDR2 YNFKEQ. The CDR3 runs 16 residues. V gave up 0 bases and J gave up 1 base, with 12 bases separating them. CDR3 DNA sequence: TGTGCCAGCAGCCAAGACTATGGGCGGGGCCAAGAGACCCAGTACTTC. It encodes CASSQDYGRGQETQYF.

CDR3 DNA sequence: TGCAGTGCTAGAGGGGTGACAGGGGCGGAGACCCAGTACTTC. Residues: CSARGVTGAETQYF. The gene calls are TRBV20-1 and TRBJ2-5, with 8 bases fitting TRBD1. The CDR3 consists of 14 residues. The V gene end was trimmed by 1 base and the J gene end by 5 bases; junction bases not matched to a gene: 6. Germline V gene sequence: CDR1 DFQATT, CDR2 SNEGSKA (reference sequence).

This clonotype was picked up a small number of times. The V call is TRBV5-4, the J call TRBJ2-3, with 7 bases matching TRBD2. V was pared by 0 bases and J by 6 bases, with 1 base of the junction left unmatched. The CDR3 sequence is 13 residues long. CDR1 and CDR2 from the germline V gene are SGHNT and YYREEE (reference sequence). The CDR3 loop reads CASSLAGGDTQYF. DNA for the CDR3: TGTGCCAGCAGCTTGGCCGGGGGGGATACGCAGTATTTT.

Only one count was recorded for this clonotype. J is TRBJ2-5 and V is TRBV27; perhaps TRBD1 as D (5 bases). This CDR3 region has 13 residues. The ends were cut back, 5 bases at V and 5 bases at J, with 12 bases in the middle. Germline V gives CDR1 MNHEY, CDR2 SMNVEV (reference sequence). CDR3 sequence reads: CASSPGFSETQYF. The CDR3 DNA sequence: TGTGCCAGCAGTCCAGGGTTCTCGGAGACCCAGTACTTC.

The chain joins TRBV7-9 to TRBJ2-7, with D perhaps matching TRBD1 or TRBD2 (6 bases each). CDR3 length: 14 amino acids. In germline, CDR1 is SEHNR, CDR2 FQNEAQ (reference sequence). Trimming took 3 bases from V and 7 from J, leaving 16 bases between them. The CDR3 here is CASSFSSGAREQYF. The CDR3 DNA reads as TGTGCCAGCAGCTTTAGCTCGGGGGCGAGGGAGCAGTACTTC.

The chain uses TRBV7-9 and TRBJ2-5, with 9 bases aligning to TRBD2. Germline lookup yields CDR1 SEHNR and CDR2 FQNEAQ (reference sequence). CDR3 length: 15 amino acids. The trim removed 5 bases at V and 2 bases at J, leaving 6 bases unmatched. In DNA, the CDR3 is TGTGCCAGCAGCCAGCGGGGGGCCCTTCAAGAGACCCAGTACTTC. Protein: CASSQRGALQETQYF.

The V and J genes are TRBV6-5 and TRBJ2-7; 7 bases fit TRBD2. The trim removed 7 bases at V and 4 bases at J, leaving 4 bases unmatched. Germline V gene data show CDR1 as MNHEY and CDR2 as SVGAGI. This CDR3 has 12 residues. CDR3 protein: CASTSGGYEQYF. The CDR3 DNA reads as TGTGCCAGCACCTCCGGGGGGTACGAGCAGTACTTC.

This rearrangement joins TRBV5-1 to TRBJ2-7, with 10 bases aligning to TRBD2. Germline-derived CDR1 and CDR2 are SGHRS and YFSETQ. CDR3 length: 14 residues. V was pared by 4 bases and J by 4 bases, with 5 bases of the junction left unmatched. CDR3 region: CASSGSGGAYEQYF. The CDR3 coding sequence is TGCGCCAGCAGCGGAAGCGGGGGGGCGTACGAGCAGTACTTC.